Listed here is a single TCR beta chain. V was shortened by 6 bases and J by 1 base, with 9 bases between the two germline ends. The CDR3 extends over 14 amino acids. Germline lookup yields CDR1 SNHLY and CDR2 FYNNEI. This sample is drawn from a study of blood T cell repertoires in COVID-19. Study as a whole: Specimens from acute and convalescent COVID-19 originated in the United States, Italy and Spain. The cDNA or gDNA used as material had been derived from T cells, B-cell-depleted T cells, or PBMCs.

Per the original methods: Reference gene primer amplification in the assay estimated nucleated cell counts. TCRdb's copy holds only in-frame clones and misses some; the assay was immunoSEQ multiplex PCR. V and J calls and clone size follow that table, whereas D and trimming were derived from the DNA. This table holds about 24,000 clones, roughly 88% found once. The TCR was taken from a woman aged 80 or over with active or convalescent COVID-19. The source material was peripheral blood. The chain combines TRBV2 with TRBJ2-2; D not certain. CDR3 DNA: TGTGCCAGCAGCCCCCGCGGGAACACCGGGGAGCTGTTTTTT. As protein: CASSPRGNTGELFF.